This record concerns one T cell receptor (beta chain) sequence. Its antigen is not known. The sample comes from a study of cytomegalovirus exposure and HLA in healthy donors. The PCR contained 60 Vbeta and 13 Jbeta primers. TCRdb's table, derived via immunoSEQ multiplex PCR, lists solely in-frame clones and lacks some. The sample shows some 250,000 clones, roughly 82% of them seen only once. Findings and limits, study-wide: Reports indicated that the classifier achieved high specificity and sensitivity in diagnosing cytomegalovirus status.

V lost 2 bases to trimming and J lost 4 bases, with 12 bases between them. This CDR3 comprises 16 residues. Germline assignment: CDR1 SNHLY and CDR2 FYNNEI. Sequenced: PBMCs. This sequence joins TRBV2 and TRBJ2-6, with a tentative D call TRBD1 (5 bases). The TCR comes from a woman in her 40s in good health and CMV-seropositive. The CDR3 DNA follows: TGTGCCAGCAGTGAATCCAGGGTGAAAGGGGCCAACGTCCTGACTTTC. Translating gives CASSESRVKGANVLTF. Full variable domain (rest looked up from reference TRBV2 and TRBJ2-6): EPEVTQTPSHQVTQMGQEVILRCVPISNHLYFYWYRQILGQKVEFLVSFYNNEISEKSEIFDDQFSVERPDGSNFTLKIRSTKLEDSAMYFCASSESRVKGANVLTFGAGSRLTVL.